The source of this T cell receptor (beta chain) is a study of cytomegalovirus exposure and HLA in healthy donors. Study findings and constraints: Some segments of the V type, notably TRBV6-2 and TRBV6-3, were excluded as indistinguishable.

A word on this clone: Its antigen is not known.

Germline trimming cut 4 bases from V and 1 base from J; bases unmatched to any gene: 2. The length of the CDR3 is 14 residues. Germline V gives CDR1 MNHEY, CDR2 SVGAGI. Amplification used 60 Vbeta primers and 13 Jbeta primers. Assay: immunoSEQ multiplex PCR; the TCRdb copy retains only in-frame clones and omits some. The sample includes some 200,000 clones, about four fifths of them seen just once. The chain recombines TRBV6-5 with TRBJ1-1; TRBD1 matches at 8 bases. The sequenced sample was PBMCs. This clonotype was obtained from a woman aged 50 to 60 in good health and CMV-seropositive. The CDR3 region is CASSWTGRNTEAFF. The CDR3 region has the DNA TGTGCCAGCAGTTGGACAGGGAGGAACACTGAAGCTTTCTTT.